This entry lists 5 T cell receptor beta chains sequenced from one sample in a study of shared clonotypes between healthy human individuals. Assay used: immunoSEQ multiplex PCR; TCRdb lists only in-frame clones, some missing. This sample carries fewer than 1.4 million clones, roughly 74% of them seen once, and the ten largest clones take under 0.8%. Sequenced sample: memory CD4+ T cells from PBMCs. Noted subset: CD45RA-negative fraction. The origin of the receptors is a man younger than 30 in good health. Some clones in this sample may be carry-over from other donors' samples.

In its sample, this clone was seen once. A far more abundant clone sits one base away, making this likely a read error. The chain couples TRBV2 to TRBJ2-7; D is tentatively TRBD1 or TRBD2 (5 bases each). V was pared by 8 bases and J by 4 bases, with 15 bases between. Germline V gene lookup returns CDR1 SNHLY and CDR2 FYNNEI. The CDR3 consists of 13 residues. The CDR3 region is CASRRDLLYEQYF. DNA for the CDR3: TGTGCCAGCCGACGGGACCTCCTATACGAGCAGTACTTC.

The DNA of the CDR3 is TGTGCCAGCAGTACTAGCGGGGGGGAGACCCAGTACTTC. Its translation: CASSTSGGETQYF. The chain employs TRBV7-2 and TRBJ2-5; 12 positions match TRBD2. The CDR3 runs 13 residues. CDR1 is SGHTA, CDR2 FQGNSA, per germline. Trimming removed 6 bases from V and 5 bases from J; junction bases left unmatched: 1.

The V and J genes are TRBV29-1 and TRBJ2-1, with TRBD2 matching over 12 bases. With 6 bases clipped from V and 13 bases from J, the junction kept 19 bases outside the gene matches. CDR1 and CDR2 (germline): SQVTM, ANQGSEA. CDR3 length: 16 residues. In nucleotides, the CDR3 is TGCAGCGTAAGGCTAGCGGGAGGGCCGGACCCGAAATCACAGTTCTTC. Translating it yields CSVRLAGGPDPKSQFF.

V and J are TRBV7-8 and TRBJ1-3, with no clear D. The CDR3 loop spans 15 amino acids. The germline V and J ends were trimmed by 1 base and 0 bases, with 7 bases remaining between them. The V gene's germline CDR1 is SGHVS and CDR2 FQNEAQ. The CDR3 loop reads CASSLEEVSGNTIYF. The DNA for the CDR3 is TGTGCCAGCAGCTTAGAGGAGGTCTCTGGAAACACCATATATTTT.

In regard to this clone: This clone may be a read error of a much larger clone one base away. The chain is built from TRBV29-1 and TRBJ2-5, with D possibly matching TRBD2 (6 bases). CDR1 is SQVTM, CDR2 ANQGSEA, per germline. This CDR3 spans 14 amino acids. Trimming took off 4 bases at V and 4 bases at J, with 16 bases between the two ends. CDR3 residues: CSVGAGRGIETQYF. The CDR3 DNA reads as TGCAGCGTTGGCGCGGGGCGGGGAATAGAGACCCAGTACTTC.